This paragraph reports one T cell receptor (beta chain). This specimen comes from a study of blood T cell repertoires in COVID-19. V lost 6 bases and J lost 4; bases outside the gene matches: 4. CDR3 size: 14 residues. In germline, CDR1 is MNHEY, CDR2 SVGAGI. Assay used: immunoSEQ multiplex PCR; TCRdb lists only in-frame clones, some missing. The sample gives about 210,000 clones, about nine tenths of which show up once; under 13% is in the top ten. V gene TRBV6-5 combines with J gene TRBJ2-7, with 12 bases lining up with TRBD2. The receptor was derived from a man younger than 30 with acute COVID-19. Sequencing was carried out using PBMCs or T cells enriched from blood (not recorded which). The CDR3 sequence: CASSSGTSGYEQYF. As DNA, the CDR3 is TGTGCCAGCAGCTCCGGGACTAGCGGGTACGAGCAGTACTTC.